This TCR beta chain was identified in a study of blood T cell repertoires in COVID-19. The J segment lost 8 bases and the V segment lost 0 bases, leaving 8 bases of the junction unmatched. The germline CDR1 and CDR2 sequences are LGHDT and YNNKEL (reference sequence). This CDR3 comprises 15 residues. Under the authors' procedure: Estimated nucleated cell counts came from reference gene primer amplification. Generated by immunoSEQ multiplex PCR, the TCRdb table keeps only in-frame clones and is missing some. From that table come the V and J calls and clone size; the DNA was used to work out D and trimming. The data show about 58,000 clones, with 75% to 90% seen just once and 1.4% held by the top ten.

The source is a man in his 60s with acute or convalescent COVID-19. The sample taken for sequencing was peripheral blood. The chain is built from TRBV3-1 (or the pseudogene TRBV3-2) and TRBJ1-2; 8 nucleotides match TRBD1. The chain's CDR3 is CASSQDGRTGSGYTF. For the CDR3, the DNA is TGTGCCAGCAGCCAAGACGGCCGGACAGGGTCCGGCTACACCTTC.